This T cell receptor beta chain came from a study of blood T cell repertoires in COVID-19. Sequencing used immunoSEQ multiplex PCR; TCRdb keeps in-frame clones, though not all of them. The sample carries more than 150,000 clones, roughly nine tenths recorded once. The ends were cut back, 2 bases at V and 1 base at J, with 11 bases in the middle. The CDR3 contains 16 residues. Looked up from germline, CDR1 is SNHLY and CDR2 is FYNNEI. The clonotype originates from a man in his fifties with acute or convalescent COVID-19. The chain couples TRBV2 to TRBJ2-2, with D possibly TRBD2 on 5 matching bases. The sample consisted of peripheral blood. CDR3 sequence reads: CASSEWASWNTGELFF. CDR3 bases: TGTGCCAGCAGTGAATGGGCTAGCTGGAACACCGGGGAGCTGTTTTTT.